The 19 T cell receptor beta chains in this list originate from one sample, sequenced in a study of blood T cell repertoires in COVID-19. Measured with immunoSEQ multiplex PCR; TCRdb has only the in-frame clones, and not every one. Found here are fewer than 250,000 clones, about 80% of them singletons; the top ten hold approximately 4%. What was sequenced was PBMCs or T cells enriched from blood (not recorded which). These receptor sequences come from a middle-aged woman who had been exposed to COVID-19.

DNA for the CDR3: TGTGCCACCAGCACCTCCGGGGTGGGCCAGCCCCAGCATTTT. Amino acid sequence: CATSTSGVGQPQHF. The chain recombines TRBV15 with TRBJ1-5; D remains unclear. The CDR3 consists of 14 residues. CDR1 and CDR2 (germline): LNHNV, YYDKDF (reference sequence). V gave up 4 bases and J gave up 7 bases, with 14 bases separating them. Full variable domain (outside the CDR3, taken from reference TRBV15 and TRBJ1-5): DAMVIQNPRYQVTQFGKPVTLSCSQTLNHNVMYWYQQKSSQAPKLLFHYYDKDFNNEADTPDNFQSRRPNTSFCFLDIRSPGLGDTAMYLCATSTSGVGQPQHFGDGTRLSIL.

This clone was detected only once. The chain recombines TRBV3-1 (or the pseudogene TRBV3-2) with TRBJ2-3; 7 nucleotides align to TRBD2. Germline V gene lookup returns CDR1 LGHDT and CDR2 YNNKEL (reference sequence). Losses at the gene ends were 1 base for V and 1 base for J; bases not matched to a gene: 14. This CDR3 spans 19 amino acids. CDR3: CASSQGFGGGIFGTDTQYF. CDR3 DNA sequence: TGTGCCAGCAGCCAAGGTTTCGGCGGGGGAATTTTTGGCACAGATACGCAGTATTTT.

This chain uses TRBV24-1 with TRBJ1-2; D uncertain. Trimming removed 5 bases at V and 4 bases at J, with 7 bases between. This CDR3 is 12 amino acids long. Germline V CDR1 and CDR2: KGHDR, SFDVKD. This CDR3 is CATSGYSYGYTF. In DNA, the CDR3 is TGTGCCACCAGTGGGTACAGCTATGGCTACACCTTC.

The gene calls are TRBV7-6 and TRBJ2-3, with a tentative D call TRBD1 (6 bases). Per the germline V gene, CDR1 is SGHVS and CDR2 is FNYEAQ. V was pared by 5 bases and J by 0 bases, with 15 bases between. The length of the CDR3 is 16 residues. CDR3 residues: CASSPRTAPSTDTQYF. In nucleotides, the CDR3 is TGTGCCAGCAGCCCTCGGACAGCCCCTAGCACAGATACGCAGTATTTT.

V gene TRBV7-9 combines with J gene TRBJ2-7, with D possibly matching TRBD1 (6 bases). Trimming removed 5 bases at V and 1 base at J, with 12 bases between. Germline lookup yields CDR1 SEHNR and CDR2 FQNEAQ (reference sequence). This CDR3 contains 14 residues. CDR3 protein: CASSPSTGSYEQYF. The CDR3 coding sequence is TGTGCCAGCAGCCCGTCGACAGGATCCTACGAGCAGTACTTC.

V usage is TRBV6-1 and J usage is TRBJ2-7, with D possibly TRBD2 on 5 matching bases. The CDR3 is made up of 14 amino acids. Germline values: CDR1 MNHNS, CDR2 SASEGT. V lost 0 bases and J lost 1, with 7 bases in between. The CDR3, as DNA: TGTGCCAGCAGTGAAGCGCTAGCTTCCTACGAGCAGTACTTC. Translating gives CASSEALASYEQYF.

The V and J genes are TRBV7-9 and TRBJ2-3; 9 positions match TRBD2. Germline V gives CDR1 SEHNR, CDR2 FQNEAQ (reference sequence). CDR3 size: 18 residues. The junction had 18 bases not matched to a gene; V was cut back by 5 bases and J by 6 bases. CDR3 DNA: TGTGCCAGCAGCAAAGGACTAGGCGGGGGGGAGGTCTGGGATACGCAGTATTTT. It translates to CASSKGLGGGEVWDTQYF.

This chain joins TRBV6-2 or TRBV6-3 and TRBJ1-2; D gene ambiguous. V was pared by 5 bases and J by 0 bases, with 19 bases between. The V gene's germline CDR1 is MNHEY and CDR2 SVGEGT. The length of the CDR3 is 17 residues. The CDR3 nucleotides read TGTGCCAGCAGTCCCACTACGACGGGAAGAGCTAACTATGGCTACACCTTC. It specifies CASSPTTTGRANYGYTF.

For the CDR3, the DNA is TGTGCCAGCAACACAGGGGACCCCTACAATGAGCAGTTCTTC. This sequence encodes CASNTGDPYNEQFF. This sequence joins TRBV5-4 and TRBJ2-1; 7 bases are shared with TRBD1. Unmatched junction bases numbered 5, after V lost 6 bases and J lost 2 bases. The CDR3 length is 14 residues. CDR1 SGHNT and CDR2 YYREEE come from the germline V gene (reference sequence). The full variable domain, its missing parts supplied by reference TRBV5-4 and TRBJ2-1, is ETGVTQSPTHLIKTRGQQVTLRCSSQSGHNTVSWYQQALGQGPQFIFQYYREEENGRGNFPPRFSGLQFPNYSSELNVNALELDDSALYLCASNTGDPYNEQFFGPGTRLTVL.

The sample holds one count of this clone. The rearrangement links TRBV28 to TRBJ1-2, with TRBD1 as a possible D gene (6 bases). Germline V gives CDR1 MDHEN, CDR2 SYDVKM. V was clipped by 5 bases and J by 5 bases, with 12 bases between them. This CDR3 comprises 13 residues. CDR3 loop: CASSGDTAYGYTF. As DNA, the CDR3 is TGTGCCAGCAGTGGGGACACCGCTTATGGCTACACCTTC.

The chain's CDR3 is CASSPPGHLLETQYF. The CDR3 nucleotides are TGTGCCAGCAGCCCGCCGGGACATTTATTGGAGACCCAGTACTTC. The rearrangement uses TRBV14 and TRBJ2-5, with D possibly being TRBD1 (6 bases). Germline CDR1 is SGHDN and CDR2 is FVKESK. This CDR3 spans 15 amino acids. V was cut by 4 bases and J by 5 bases, with 17 bases left in between.

The chain links TRBV29-1 to TRBJ1-1; tentatively, D is TRBD1 (5 bases). Germline loops: CDR1 SQVTM, CDR2 ANQGSEA. V was cut by 7 bases and J by 0 bases, with 21 bases left in between. CDR3 length: 16 residues. The CDR3 sequence is CSGLGGDGLMNTEAFF. The CDR3 DNA follows: TGCAGCGGCCTCGGGGGGGATGGCCTTATGAACACTGAAGCTTTCTTT.

The chain couples TRBV5-4 to TRBJ2-3, with 15 bases identical to TRBD2. The V gene end was trimmed by 3 bases and the J gene end by 2 bases; junction bases not matched to a gene: 4. The CDR3 covers 17 residues. Germline assignment: CDR1 SGHNT and CDR2 YYREEE (reference sequence). This chain's CDR3 is CASSSGLAGGTTDTQYF. The CDR3 DNA follows: TGTGCCAGCAGCTCAGGACTAGCGGGGGGGACCACAGATACGCAGTATTTT.

The chain employs TRBV7-3 and TRBJ1-2; TRBD1 agrees at 7 bases. CDR1 is SGHTA, CDR2 FQGTGA, per germline. CDR3 size: 16 residues. With V trimmed by 5 bases and J by 2 bases, 11 bases remained unmatched. CDR3 sequence (DNA): TGTGCCAGCAGCCCATCCCCACGGACAGGAAACTATGGCTACACCTTC. Protein product: CASSPSPRTGNYGYTF.

The gene calls are TRBV28 and TRBJ1-2; D is possibly TRBD1 (5 bases). V lost 6 bases to trimming and J lost 7 bases, with 15 bases between them. The CDR3 is 13 amino acids. Germline V gene sequence: CDR1 MDHEN, CDR2 SYDVKM. This CDR3 is CASRMAGFFGYTF. In nucleotides, the CDR3 is TGTGCCAGCAGAATGGCAGGGTTTTTTGGCTACACCTTC.

This clone was found a few times. A read error may produce the germline difference seen at one junction end. The chain uses TRBV30 and TRBJ1-6; D gene uncertain. The CDR3 has 11 residues. CDR1 and CDR2 (germline): GTSNPN, SVGIG (reference sequence). The CDR3 is CAWSENYERIF. For the CDR3, the DNA is TGTGCCTGGAGTGAGAACTATGAAAGGATATTT. The full variable domain, completed using reference TRBV30 and TRBJ1-6, is SQTIHQWPATLVQPVGSPLSLECTVEGTSNPNLYWYRQAAGRGLQLLFYSVGIGQISSEVPQNLSASRPQDRQFILSSKKLLLSDSGFYLCAWSENYERIFGNGTRLTVT.

The J gene is TRBJ1-6, the V gene TRBV6-5, with 8 bases matching TRBD1. CDR1 is MNHEY, CDR2 SVGAGI, per germline. V shed 5 bases and J 9 bases; nucleotides not matched to a gene: 3. CDR3 length equals 13 residues. CDR3 sequence: CASSQGASSPLHF. The CDR3 DNA sequence: TGTGCCAGCAGTCAGGGGGCATCTTCACCCCTCCACTTT.

The chain links TRBV10-2 to TRBJ1-5; TRBD1 is a possible D gene (5 bases). CDR1 is WSHSY and CDR2 is SAAADI in the germline V gene. The length of the CDR3 is 13 residues. V lost 6 bases and J lost 5, with 11 bases in between. CDR3 amino acids: CASSPGGDQPQHF. DNA for the CDR3: TGCGCCAGCAGCCCGGGGGGGGATCAGCCCCAGCATTTT.

The chain combines TRBV7-3 with TRBJ2-5; weak D call: TRBD2 (6 bases). The length of the CDR3 is 15 residues. Germline lookup yields CDR1 SGHTA and CDR2 FQGTGA. V lost 6 bases to trimming and J lost 2 bases, with 16 bases between them. The CDR3 here is CASSPQRGAQETQYF. CDR3 coding DNA: TGTGCCAGCAGTCCCCAGCGCGGGGCGCAAGAGACCCAGTACTTC.